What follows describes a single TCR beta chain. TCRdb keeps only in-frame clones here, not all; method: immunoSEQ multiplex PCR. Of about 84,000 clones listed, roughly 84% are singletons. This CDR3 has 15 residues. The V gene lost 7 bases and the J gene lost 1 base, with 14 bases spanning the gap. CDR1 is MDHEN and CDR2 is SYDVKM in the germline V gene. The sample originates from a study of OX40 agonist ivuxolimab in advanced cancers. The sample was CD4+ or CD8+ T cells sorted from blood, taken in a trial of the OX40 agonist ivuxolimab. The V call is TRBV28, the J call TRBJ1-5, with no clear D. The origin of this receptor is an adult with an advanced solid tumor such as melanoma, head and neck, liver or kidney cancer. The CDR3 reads CASNPIRISNQPQHF. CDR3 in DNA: TGTGCCAGCAATCCGATCCGGATAAGCAATCAGCCCCAGCATTTT.